This TCR beta chain came from a study of blood T cell repertoires in COVID-19. In the authors' workflow: Reference gene primers were amplified, and this amplification served to estimate nucleated cell counts. Assay: immunoSEQ multiplex PCR; the TCRdb copy retains only in-frame clones and omits some. The V and J calls and clone size come from that table; D and trimming were worked out from the DNA. The data show 130,000 to 150,000 clones, more than 70% seen once. The sequence was collected from a human donor in a cohort sampled during active COVID-19. Sequenced: peripheral blood.

The CDR3: CASSIAGGQLETQYF. The CDR3 coding sequence is TGTGCCAGTAGTATAGCGGGGGGCCAGCTAGAGACCCAGTACTTC. This chain uses TRBV19 with TRBJ2-5; D may be TRBD2 (7 bases). The CDR3 runs 15 residues. The V gene lost 1 base and the J gene lost 4 bases, with 13 bases spanning the gap. CDR1 is LNHDA and CDR2 is SQIVND in the germline V gene (reference sequence).